A single sample gave rise to the 17 T cell receptor beta chains below, sequenced in a study of cytomegalovirus exposure and HLA in healthy donors. With 60 Vbeta and 13 Jbeta primers, the PCR was carried out. Using immunoSEQ multiplex PCR, the repertoire was profiled, and TCRdb retains in-frame clones only, with some absent. Among 100,000 or so clones listed, 13% to 15% were seen once. Sample: PBMCs. Receptors originate from a female donor in good health and CMV-seronegative.

CDR3 DNA: TGTGCCAGCAGCTTATCCTCGACAGATCAGCCCCAGCATTTT. Translated, it gives CASSLSSTDQPQHF. The chain joins TRBV7-9 to TRBJ1-5, with a weak D call TRBD1 (5 bases). This CDR3 has 14 amino acids. The V and J ends lost 2 bases and 5 bases respectively, with 10 bases between them. Germline CDR1 SEHNR, CDR2 FQNEAQ (reference sequence).

The chain has TRBV28 and TRBJ1-2; TRBD1 might be the D (5 bases). V was cut by 6 bases and J by 2 bases, with 10 bases left in between. The CDR3 runs to 13 residues. From germline, CDR1 is MDHEN and CDR2 SYDVKM. CDR3 sequence (DNA): TGTGCCAGCAGCCTTTCAGGGAACTATGGCTACACCTTC. It yields the protein CASSLSGNYGYTF.

This clone was picked up a small number of times. The chain links TRBV5-4 to TRBJ1-1; 11 bases align to TRBD1. V was clipped by 3 bases and J by 3 bases; unmatched bases: 1. Germline V gene data show CDR1 as SGHNT and CDR2 as YYREEE (reference sequence). The CDR3 consists of 14 residues. The CDR3 protein is CASSSGQGDTEAFF. CDR3 DNA: TGTGCCAGCAGCTCGGGACAGGGGGACACTGAAGCTTTCTTT.

This clone came up a few times. This chain uses TRBV19 with TRBJ1-4; D is unclear. The CDR3 has 15 residues. Trimming pared 2 bases from V and 4 bases from J, leaving 11 bases between. Germline CDR1 reads LNHDA; CDR2 reads SQIVND (reference sequence). CDR3: CASSIRTEINEKLFF. CDR3 sequence (DNA): TGTGCCAGTAGTATACGCACGGAGATTAATGAAAAACTGTTTTTT.

The rearrangement joins TRBV4-3 to TRBJ1-4, with D uncertain. The V end lost 2 bases, the J end lost 0 bases, and 10 bases lay between the germline ends. From germline, CDR1 is LGHNA and CDR2 YSLEER. The CDR3 runs 16 residues. The CDR3 sequence: CASSQSLTPTNEKLFF. The CDR3 DNA sequence: TGCGCCAGCAGCCAATCCCTGACACCAACTAATGAAAAACTGTTTTTT.

The rearrangement links TRBV28 to TRBJ2-5; the D gene is possibly TRBD1 (6 bases). V gave up 0 bases and J gave up 5 bases, with 13 bases separating them. In germline, CDR1 is MDHEN, CDR2 SYDVKM. The CDR3 is 15 amino acids. This CDR3 is CASSLWDSRSETQYF. The DNA for the CDR3 is TGTGCCAGCAGTTTATGGGACAGTAGGTCGGAGACCCAGTACTTC. The entire variable domain, with the rest obtained from reference TRBV28 and TRBJ2-5, is as follows: DVKVTQSSRYLVKRTGEKVFLECVQDMDHENMFWYRQDPGLGLRLIYFSYDVKMKEKGDIPEGYSVSREKKERFSLILESASTNQTSMYLCASSLWDSRSETQYFGPGTRLLVL.

The genes are TRBV19 and TRBJ1-3, with D tentatively TRBD1 (6 bases). Germline lookup yields CDR1 LNHDA and CDR2 SQIVND (reference sequence). CDR3 size: 15 residues. Trimming removed 9 bases at V and 0 bases at J, with 15 bases between. As DNA, the CDR3 is TGTGCCAGCCGAGCGGACAGAAGCTCTGGAAACACCATATATTTT. Its translation: CASRADRSSGNTIYF.

This chain uses TRBV29-1 with TRBJ2-1; weak D call: TRBD2 (6 bases). Germline V CDR1 and CDR2: SQVTM, ANQGSEA. This CDR3 contains 14 residues. Between the trimmed V and J ends, which lost 4 bases and 9 bases, there was a span of 19 bases. This CDR3 is CSVVQGVLGGEQFF. DNA for the CDR3: TGCAGCGTTGTCCAGGGAGTTTTGGGGGGTGAGCAGTTCTTC.

CDR3 coding DNA: TGCGCCAGCAGCCAAGATACAGGCAGTTGGACTGAAGCTTTCTTT. Translated, it gives CASSQDTGSWTEAFF. The J gene is TRBJ1-1, the V gene TRBV4-3; possibly TRBD1 for D (5 bases). The length of the CDR3 is 15 residues. Germline CDR1 is LGHNA and CDR2 is YSLEER. Trimming removed 0 bases at V and 5 bases at J, with 13 bases between.

This clone was observed a handful of times. This chain connects TRBV23-1 to TRBJ2-3; D is possibly TRBD1 (6 bases). TRBV23-1 is recorded as an ORF, its role being uncertain. This CDR3 contains 14 residues. Trimming pared 0 bases from V and 4 bases from J, leaving 8 bases between. The CDR3 region is CASSQSTGPDTQYF. CDR3 sequence (DNA): TGCGCCAGCAGTCAATCAACAGGGCCAGATACGCAGTATTTT.

V gene TRBV7-6 combines with J gene TRBJ1-4, with D possibly TRBD1 on 6 matching bases. The CDR3 is 16 amino acids. V lost 5 bases, J lost 0 bases, and 13 bases lay in between. Germline-derived CDR1 and CDR2 are SGHVS and FNYEAQ. In nucleotides, the CDR3 is TGTGCCAGCAGCCCCCAGGACAGTGCAACTAATGAAAAACTGTTTTTT. Its translation is CASSPQDSATNEKLFF.

This clone turned up a few times. This chain uses TRBV18 with TRBJ2-7; D possibly corresponds to TRBD2 (6 bases). Germline assignment: CDR1 KGHSH and CDR2 LQKENI. The CDR3 loop spans 14 amino acids. V was pared by 1 base and J by 3 bases, with 10 bases between. The CDR3 DNA is TGTGCCAGCTCACCACTCTTGGAGGGCTACGAGCAGTACTTC. It specifies CASSPLLEGYEQYF.

The V gene is TRBV6-5, the J gene TRBJ1-1; unclear D gene. Between the trimmed V and J ends, which lost 2 bases and 1 base, there was a span of 11 bases. CDR1 MNHEY and CDR2 SVGAGI come from the germline V gene. The length of the CDR3 is 15 residues. The CDR3 is CASSYAGWGNTEAFF. In DNA, the CDR3 is TGTGCCAGCAGTTACGCGGGGTGGGGGAACACTGAAGCTTTCTTT.

Only a few counts were recorded for this clone. The chain carries TRBV4-1 and TRBJ1-1; 7 bases map to TRBD1. This CDR3 contains 16 residues. Germline CDR1 MGHRA, CDR2 YSYEKL. J gave up 11 bases and V 1 base, and 16 bases lay outside the gene matches. The CDR3 sequence: CASSQGIPGTVLRAFF. DNA for the CDR3: TGCGCCAGCAGCCAAGGTATACCGGGGACAGTCCTCAGGGCTTTCTTT.

This chain connects TRBV28 to TRBJ2-5, with D tentatively TRBD2 (6 bases). The end of the DNA is better explained by TRBJ2-7, so the J call may be wrong. This CDR3 contains 17 residues. CDR1 is MDHEN, CDR2 SYDVKM, per germline. Here the CDR3 reads CASSSTRLVEFPDEQYF. The DNA of the CDR3 is TGTGCCAGCAGTTCCACAAGACTAGTCGAGTTCCCCGACGAGCAGTACTTC.

Only one count was recorded for this clone. The V and J genes are TRBV7-3 and TRBJ1-1, with a possible D match to TRBD1 (5 bases). The germline gives CDR1 SGHTA, CDR2 FQGTGA. The length of the CDR3 is 13 residues. V was clipped by 2 bases and J by 7 bases, with 11 bases between them. The CDR3 spells CASSLGGADEAFF. The CDR3 nucleotides read TGTGCCAGCAGCTTAGGAGGGGCCGATGAAGCTTTCTTT. Using reference TRBV7-3 and TRBJ1-1 for the parts outside the CDR3, the full variable domain is GAGVSQTPSNKVTEKGKYVELRCDPISGHTALYWYRQSLGQGPEFLIYFQGTGAADDSGLPNDRFFAVRPEGSVSTLKIQRTERGDSAVYLCASSLGGADEAFFGQGTRLTVV.

This clone was recorded a few times. V usage is TRBV6-1 and J usage is TRBJ2-7; tentatively, D is TRBD1 (6 bases). The CDR3 contains 14 residues. Per the germline V gene, CDR1 is MNHNS and CDR2 is SASEGT. V was cut by 8 bases and J by 3 bases, with 17 bases left in between. CDR3 in amino acids: CASQSPGHRYEQYF. Here the CDR3 DNA reads TGTGCCAGCCAATCACCGGGACATCGCTACGAGCAGTACTTC.